This TCR beta chain originates from a study of Ad26.COV2.S vaccination and SARS-CoV-2 variants. On the study more broadly: Ad26.COV2.S arm of COV1001 included the donor.

This clone was seen a handful of times. The target antigen is unknown. This table comes from immunoSEQ multiplex PCR, and its TCRdb copy is limited to in-frame clones, with some not included. The sample lists approximately 420,000 clones, roughly 90% seen once, with 3.6% in the top ten. General study findings and limits: TCR breadth and depth analyses may have underestimated total T cell responses.

CDR1 is LGHNA, CDR2 YNFKEQ, per germline. J lost 4 bases, V lost 0 bases, and 2 bases had no gene match. CDR3 length: 16 residues. Stated treatment: 19 received Ad26.COV2.S at low or high dose, single or two shots; about 5 received placebo; per-sample allocation not given. Sample collection was performed on day 63 after the first vaccine or placebo injection. Donor was an adult aged 18-55 years in Boston. The V and J genes are TRBV4-2 and TRBJ2-3, with 12 bases aligning to TRBD2. This receptor was obtained from a person aged 18-60 years who received the Ad26.COV2.S COVID-19 vaccine or a placebo. The sample here was peripheral blood, taken in a trial of Ad26.COV2.S vaccine versus placebo. CDR3 sequence reads: CASSQDRTSGADTQYF. In DNA form, the CDR3 reads TGTGCCAGCAGCCAAGATCGGACTAGCGGGGCAGATACGCAGTATTTT.